This is a list of T cell receptor beta chains from one sample in a study of neurological immune-mediated disorders. TCRdb reanalysed the 5' RACE reads using MiXCR and keeps one entry per CDR3 protein. The table lists around 42,000 distinct CDR3 sequences, roughly 14% of them singletons. Sequencing used PBMCs. These receptor sequences come from a man between 25 and 39 years old in good health. Each CDR3 is given with its conserved first and last residue. A D gene is named only where the DNA matches it firmly. A clone size is listed for some rows: how often the clone was seen (once, few, many), or a class if it is expanded.

CDR3 length	V gene	D gene	clone size	J gene	CDR3 protein	CDR3 DNA
19	TRBV3-1	NA	NA	TRBJ2-1	CASSQYSSAPHRQRNEQFF	TGTGCCAGCAGCCAATATTCGTCAGCGCCCCATAGGCAACGCAATGAGCAGTTCTTC
18	TRBV12-3/TRBV12-4	TRBD2	few	TRBJ2-7	CASRVLAGHPNRSYEQYF	TGTGCCAGCAGGGTCCTAGCGGGCCACCCCAACCGCTCCTACGAGCAGTACTTC
16	TRBV20-1	NA	many	TRBJ1-2	CSARAPGMSMNYGYTF	TGCAGTGCTAGAGCTCCGGGAATGTCCATGAACTATGGCTACACCTTC
15	TRBV7-2	NA	many	TRBJ2-6	CASSLRWSGANVLTF	TGTGCCAGCAGCTTGAGGTGGTCTGGGGCCAACGTCCTGACTTTC
14	TRBV5-1	NA	many	TRBJ1-6	CASSYGGGNSPLHF	TGCGCCAGCAGCTACGGAGGGGGGAATTCACCCCTCCACTTT
14	TRBV20-1	NA	many	TRBJ2-7	CSANTRWENYEQYF	TGCAGTGCTAACACTAGGTGGGAGAACTACGAGCAGTACTTC
16	TRBV5-1	NA	many	TRBJ2-2	CASSLPRTEDTGELFF	TGCGCCAGCAGCCTTCCTCGGACAGAAGACACCGGGGAGCTGTTTTTT
16	TRBV25-1	TRBD2	many	TRBJ2-3	CASSPGLADHTDTQYF	TGTGCCAGCAGCCCGGGCCTAGCGGACCACACAGATACGCAGTATTTT
15	TRBV28	TRBD1	many	TRBJ2-3	CASRDGQGYSDTQYF	TGTGCCAGCAGGGATGGACAGGGGTATTCAGATACGCAGTATTTT
14	TRBV20-1	TRBD1	many	TRBJ2-7	CSARGGTGAHEQYF	TGCAGTGCTAGGGGGGGGACAGGGGCCCACGAGCAGTACTTC
13	TRBV5-1	NA	many	TRBJ1-1	CASSRGTNTEAFF	TGCGCCAGCAGCCGGGGGACAAACACTGAAGCTTTCTTT
13	TRBV11-2	NA	many	TRBJ2-2	CASSSRVAGELFF	TGTGCCAGCAGTTCCAGGGTAGCCGGGGAGCTGTTTTTT
15	TRBV5-1	NA	many	TRBJ2-7	CASSLVGDSLYEQYF	TGCGCCAGCAGCTTGGTAGGAGACAGCCTCTACGAGCAGTACTTC
15	TRBV20-1	TRBD2	many	TRBJ2-3	CSARDWREGQGTQYF	TGCAGTGCTAGAGATTGGCGGGAGGGCCAGGGTACGCAGTATTTT
11	TRBV10-3	NA	many	TRBJ1-1	CAISEGTEAFF	TGTGCCATCAGTGAAGGGACTGAAGCTTTCTTT
13	TRBV12-3/TRBV12-4	NA	many	TRBJ1-6	CASSLNANSPLHF	TGTGCCAGCAGTTTAAACGCGAATTCACCCCTCCACTTT
17	TRBV7-2	NA	many	TRBJ2-7	CASSLFPTGITSYEQYF	TGTGCCAGCAGCTTGTTTCCGACAGGTATTACCTCCTACGAGCAGTACTTC
13	TRBV5-1	NA	many	TRBJ1-3	CASSGGTGNTIYF	TGCGCCAGCAGCGGCGGGACTGGAAACACCATATATTTT
13	TRBV20-1	NA	many	TRBJ2-5	CSASVRGAETQYF	TGCAGTGCTAGTGTCAGGGGGGCAGAGACCCAGTACTTC
14	TRBV7-9	NA	many	TRBJ2-3	CASVGKPSTDTQYF	TGTGCCAGCGTTGGTAAGCCCAGCACAGATACGCAGTATTTT
14	TRBV7-8	NA	many	TRBJ2-7	CASSFRGTSYEQYF	TGTGCCAGCAGCTTCCGGGGGACCTCCTACGAGCAGTACTTC
13	TRBV29-1	TRBD2	few	TRBJ2-3	CSAGTSGGPTQYF	TGCAGCGCCGGGACTAGCGGTGGGCCGACGCAGTATTTT
14	TRBV27	NA	many	TRBJ2-6	CASSPGSGANVLTF	TGTGCCAGCAGCCCGGGGTCCGGGGCCAACGTCCTGACTTTC
16	TRBV20-1	TRBD2	few	TRBJ2-3	CSARDARLAGTDTQYF	TGCAGTGCTAGAGACGCGAGACTAGCGGGCACAGATACGCAGTATTTT
12	TRBV25-1	NA	many	TRBJ2-7	CASSVWRDEQYF	TGTGCCAGCAGTGTATGGAGGGACGAGCAGTACTTC
13	TRBV5-1	NA	many	TRBJ2-3	CASSLAGTDTQYF	TGCGCCAGCAGCTTGGCCGGCACAGATACGCAGTATTTT
14	TRBV10-3	TRBD2	many	TRBJ2-7	CAINPSGSSYEQYF	TGTGCCATCAACCCTAGCGGGAGCTCCTACGAGCAGTACTTC
14	TRBV24-1	NA	many	TRBJ1-5	CATSEYRVDQPQHF	TGTGCCACCAGTGAGTATAGGGTGGATCAGCCCCAGCATTTT
14	TRBV10-3	NA	many	TRBJ2-1	CAIRERQANNEQFF	TGTGCCATCAGGGAGAGACAGGCCAACAATGAGCAGTTCTTC